A single T cell receptor beta chain is shown here with its context. The sample comes from a study of T cells after somatic rescue of genetic block. The CDR3 consists of 14 residues. Germline V gene data show CDR1 as MNHNS and CDR2 as SASEGT. V lost 6 bases and J lost 5; bases outside the gene matches: 6. The table came from immunoSEQ multiplex PCR; TCRdb's copy has only in-frame clones and leaves some out. Of approximately 8,000 clones in the sample, around 80% are singletons; the top ten hold 25%. The source of this sequence is a boy between 5 and 17 years old. The J gene is TRBJ2-1, the V gene TRBV6-1, with 8 bases matching TRBD1. The sequenced material came from peripheral blood mononuclear cells (PBMCs). The CDR3 sequence: CASRGTGANNEQFF. The DNA of the CDR3 is TGTGCCAGCAGGGGGACAGGAGCCAACAATGAGCAGTTCTTC.